This T cell receptor beta chain originates from a study of CD8 T cells in Susac syndrome. RNA was extracted with the RNeasy kit, and a quantity of roughly 0.45 to 1 ug was reverse transcribed using random hexamers. Multiplex immunoSEQ PCR targeted 54 Vbeta and 13 Jbeta TCR beta segments. From the immunoSEQ multiplex PCR reads, TCRdb called clonotypes with MiXCR, one entry per CDR3 protein. This repertoire shows a few hundred thousand distinct CDR3 sequences, 92% found once; its top ten account for less than 0.15%. Trimming pared 1 base from V and 3 bases from J, leaving 12 bases between. This CDR3 contains 15 residues. CDR1 and CDR2 (germline): SGHVS, FQNEAQ. Sequencing of TCR beta drew on CD8+ and CD4+ T cells from blood. In the multiple sclerosis control group, patients were treatment-naive and had stable or active relapsing-remitting disease. TEMRA cells were enriched by FACS, while CD8+ and CD4+ T cells were obtained through a negative isolation that was performed magnetically.

Sequencing input: CD8+ T cells from PBMCs. The V gene is TRBV7-8, the J gene TRBJ1-1; D uncertain. This clonotype originated in a human donor with multiple sclerosis. This CDR3 reads CASSLVYKSDTEAFF. Here the CDR3 DNA reads TGTGCCAGCAGCTTAGTTTATAAGTCCGACACTGAAGCTTTCTTT.